The 3 T cell receptor beta chains presented below share a single source sample, sequenced in a study of beta chain features in type 1 diabetes. General study results and limits: TCRB CDR3s were moderately but significantly shorter in Type 1 diabetes patients in all four CD4+ subsets.

Of the isolated RNA, all was reverse transcribed, and so the sequenced material was expressed TCRB transcripts. Using immunoSEQ multiplex PCR, the repertoire was profiled, and TCRdb retains in-frame clones only, with some absent. The repertoire holds about 400,000 clones, with 10% to 15% as singletons. These receptors have no known antigen. Material for sequencing was naive CD4+ T cells from blood. These receptors were obtained from a woman under 30 with type 1 diabetes.

The gene calls are TRBV20-1 and TRBJ1-2; a possible D gene is TRBD1 (6 bases). CDR1 and CDR2 (germline): DFQATT, SNEGSKA (reference sequence). V was trimmed by 6 bases and J by 7 bases, leaving 12 bases between them. This CDR3 has 11 amino acids. The CDR3 DNA is TGCAGTGCCCGCACAGGGTTTGGCTACACCTTC. Translating it yields CSARTGFGYTF.

V is TRBV4-3 and J is TRBJ1-2; D gene uncertain. The CDR3 totals 17 residues. V was clipped by 3 bases and J by 5 bases, with 22 bases between them. Per the germline V gene, CDR1 is LGHNA and CDR2 is YSLEER. CDR3 bases: TGCGCCAGCAGCCAGAGGGTTGAGCACTTCCCCGTGTATGGCTACACCTTC. It yields the protein CASSQRVEHFPVYGYTF.

This clone was seen only a few times. The chain combines TRBV4-1 with TRBJ1-3, with 7 bases lining up with TRBD1. The CDR3 has 16 residues. J was trimmed by 0 bases and V by 2 bases; bases with no gene match: 4. Germline V lookup: CDR1 MGHRA, CDR2 YSYEKL. The CDR3 sequence: CASSQSDRISGNTIYF. The CDR3 DNA reads TGCGCCAGCAGCCAATCGGACAGGATCTCTGGAAACACCATATATTTT.